Below, 8 T cell receptor beta chains from the same sample are listed, as sequenced in a study of control samples from healthy donors and cancer patients (TCRdb year 2020). The library was built by means of the immunoSEQ multiplex PCR assay. TCRdb stores this immuneACCESS table with in-frame sequences only. Part of the clones is absent; in the studies checked, under half of the shortfall reflects unresolved V genes, and no reason is known for the rest. This sample gives hundreds of thousands of clones in total; 90% of them show up just once. The leading ten clones occupy around 6.8% of the sample. Material: PBMCs. The receptors shown here come from a man aged 35-49 years with head and neck cancer.

J is TRBJ2-7 and V is TRBV11-2; 7 bases match TRBD2. After removal of 1 base from V and 4 bases from J, the junction contained 4 bases not matched to a gene. Germline values: CDR1 SGHAT, CDR2 FQNNGV. The length of the CDR3 is 14 residues. The CDR3 sequence: CASSLGGGGYEQYF. The CDR3 DNA is TGTGCCAGCAGCTTAGGTGGCGGGGGTTACGAGCAGTACTTC.

The chain links TRBV2 to TRBJ1-3, with D hard to call. The CDR3 length is 13 residues. Trimming removed 4 bases at V and 4 bases at J, with 8 bases between. Germline CDR1 reads SNHLY; CDR2 reads FYNNEI. The chain's CDR3 is CASSATWGNTIYF. The CDR3 coding sequence is TGTGCCAGCAGTGCGACATGGGGAAACACCATATATTTT.

CDR3 nucleotide sequence: TGTGCCAGCAGTTTATTTGGGGATCAAGAGACCCAGTACTTC. Its protein is CASSLFGDQETQYF. The V gene is TRBV28, the J gene TRBJ2-5, with D unclear. V lost 1 base to trimming and J lost 2 bases, with 8 bases between them. From germline, CDR1 is MDHEN and CDR2 SYDVKM. This CDR3 is 14 amino acids long.

The J gene is TRBJ1-5, the V gene TRBV3-1 (or the pseudogene TRBV3-2), with no clear D. CDR1 and CDR2 (germline): LGHDT, YNNKEL (reference sequence). Between the trimmed V and J ends, which lost 0 bases and 4 bases, there was a span of 13 bases. CDR3 length equals 16 residues. CDR3 region: CASSQESGPGNQPQHF. The CDR3 DNA sequence: TGTGCCAGCAGCCAAGAATCGGGCCCGGGGAATCAGCCCCAGCATTTT.

This chain links TRBV7-8 with TRBJ1-3, with D possibly TRBD1 on 5 matching bases. Germline-derived CDR1 and CDR2 are SGHVS and FQNEAQ. Between the trimmed V and J ends, which lost 4 bases and 4 bases, there was a span of 14 bases. CDR3 length equals 15 residues. The CDR3 coding sequence is TGTGCCAGCAGCTCGGGTCGCTCAGGGGGAAACACCATATATTTT. Its translation: CASSSGRSGGNTIYF. Full variable domain (remainder filled in from reference TRBV7-8 and TRBJ1-3): GAGVSQSPRYKVAKRGQDVALRCDPISGHVSLFWYQQALGQGPEFLTYFQNEAQLDKSGLPSDRFFAERPEGSVSTLKIQRTQQEDSAVYLCASSSGRSGGNTIYFGEGSWLTVV.

This chain joins TRBV7-2 and TRBJ1-5; D is possibly TRBD1 (6 bases). The CDR3 length is 17 residues. Germline V gives CDR1 SGHTA, CDR2 FQGNSA. Trimming shortened V by 5 bases and J by 1 base, and 18 bases separated the two germline ends. Here the CDR3 reads CASSPLGGAGSNQPQHF. The CDR3 nucleotides are TGTGCCAGCAGCCCATTAGGGGGGGCGGGGAGCAATCAGCCCCAGCATTTT.

The count of this clone is one. The CDR3 region is CASSLPGDGELFF. In nucleotides, the CDR3 is TGTGCCAGCAGTTTGCCCGGGGATGGGGAGCTGTTTTTT. The chain uses TRBV27 and TRBJ2-2, with a possible D match to TRBD2 (5 bases). Germline assignment: CDR1 MNHEY and CDR2 SMNVEV (reference sequence). This CDR3 has 13 residues. V lost 3 bases to trimming and J lost 8 bases, with 10 bases between them.

The rearrangement links TRBV6-5 to TRBJ2-5; D possibly corresponds to TRBD1 (6 bases). The ends were cut back, 0 bases at V and 4 bases at J, with 9 bases in the middle. The V gene's germline CDR1 is MNHEY and CDR2 SVGAGI. The CDR3 totals 14 residues. CDR3 sequence reads: CASSYSVGGETQYF. CDR3 DNA sequence: TGTGCCAGCAGTTACTCGGTAGGGGGAGAGACCCAGTACTTC.